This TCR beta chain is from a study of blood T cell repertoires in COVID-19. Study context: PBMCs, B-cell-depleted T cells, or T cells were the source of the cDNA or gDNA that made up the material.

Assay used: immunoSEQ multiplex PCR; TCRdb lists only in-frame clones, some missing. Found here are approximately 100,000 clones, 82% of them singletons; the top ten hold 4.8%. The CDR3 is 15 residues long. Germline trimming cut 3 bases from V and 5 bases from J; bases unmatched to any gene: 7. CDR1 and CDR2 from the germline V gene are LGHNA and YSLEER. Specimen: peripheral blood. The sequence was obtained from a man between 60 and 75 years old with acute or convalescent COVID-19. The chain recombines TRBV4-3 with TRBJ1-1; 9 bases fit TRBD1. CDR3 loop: CASSQLTGGGTEAFF. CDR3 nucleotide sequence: TGCGCCAGCAGCCAGCTCACAGGGGGCGGGACTGAAGCTTTCTTT.